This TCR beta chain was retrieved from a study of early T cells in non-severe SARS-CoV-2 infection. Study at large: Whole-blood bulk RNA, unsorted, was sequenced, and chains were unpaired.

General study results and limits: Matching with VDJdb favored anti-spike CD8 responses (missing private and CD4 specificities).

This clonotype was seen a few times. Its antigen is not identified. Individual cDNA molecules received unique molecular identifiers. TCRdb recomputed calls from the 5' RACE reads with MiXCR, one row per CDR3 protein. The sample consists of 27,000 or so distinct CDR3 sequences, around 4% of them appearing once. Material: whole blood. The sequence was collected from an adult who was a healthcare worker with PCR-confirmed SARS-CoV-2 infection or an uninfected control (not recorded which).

CDR3 bases: TGTGCCAGCAGCCAAGTAGCGATTACCTACAATGAGCAGTTCTTC. Protein: CASSQVAITYNEQFF. This chain uses TRBV4-2 with TRBJ2-1; a possible D gene is TRBD2 (5 bases). The V gene's germline CDR1 is LGHNA and CDR2 YNFKEQ. Trimming left V 1 base short and J 2 bases short, with 9 bases between. CDR3 length equals 15 residues.